Listed below are T cell receptor beta chains from one sample, sequenced in a study of CD8+CD57+ T cells in acquired aplastic anemia. TCRdb redid the calling of the reads with MiXCR, one entry per CDR3 protein. The sample holds some 170,000 distinct CDR3 sequences; around half are singletons and the top ten take 0.85% to 1.3%. Sample: sorted CD4+, CD8+, or CD8+CD57+ T cells (not recorded which) from PBMCs. The receptors were gathered from a human donor with aplastic anemia. Both conserved end residues are part of each CDR3. A D gene is named only where the DNA matches it firmly. Rows may omit the clone size; those that give it use once, few, many or a size class.

v_gene,d_gene,abundance,j_gene,CDR3aa,CDR3nt
TRBV15,TRBD1,-,TRBJ1-1,CATSADRGVAFF,TGTGCCACCAGCGCGGACAGGGGAGTAGCTTTCTTT
TRBV20-1,-,-,TRBJ2-2,CSAQGALPRGELFF,TGCAGTGCTCAGGGAGCTCTACCGAGAGGGGAGCTGTTTTTT
TRBV6-1,-,-,TRBJ1-2,CASSRMGYGYTF,TGTGCCAGCAGTCGTATGGGCTATGGCTACACCTTC
TRBV12-3/TRBV12-4,-,many,TRBJ1-1,CASSTSVPNTEAFF,TGTGCCAGCAGCACGTCCGTGCCGAACACTGAAGCTTTCTTT
TRBV10-2,TRBD2,few,TRBJ2-1,CATSGGSARFF,TGCGCCACCAGTGGCGGGAGTGCTCGGTTCTTC
TRBV11-2,TRBD1,-,TRBJ2-1,CASSFSGQGNYNEQFF,TGTGCCAGCAGCTTTAGTGGACAGGGGAACTACAATGAGCAGTTCTTC
TRBV24-1,TRBD1,-,TRBJ2-5,CATSDAGQGVETQYF,TGTGCCACCAGTGATGCGGGACAGGGTGTTGAGACCCAGTACTTC
TRBV20-1,-,-,TRBJ2-7,CSAGQPGHSYEQYF,TGCAGTGCCGGCCAACCGGGACACTCCTACGAGCAGTACTTC
TRBV5-6,TRBD2,-,TRBJ2-3,CASSLGLAGGMDTQYF,TGTGCCAGCAGCTTGGGGTTAGCGGGGGGGATGGATACGCAGTATTTT
TRBV11-2,-,few,TRBJ2-3,CASSLGGSWPSTDTQYF,TGTGCCAGCAGCTTAGGTGGTAGCTGGCCTAGCACAGATACGCAGTATTTT
TRBV6-4,TRBD1,many,TRBJ2-7,CASKPDRSSYEQYF,TGTGCCAGCAAACCGGACAGGAGCTCCTACGAGCAGTACTTC
TRBV12-3/TRBV12-4,-,many,TRBJ1-5,CASRGTNQPQHF,TGTGCCAGCAGGGGGACGAATCAGCCCCAGCATTTT
TRBV19,-,-,TRBJ2-7,CASSESGLVHEQYF,TGTGCCAGTAGTGAGTCAGGGTTGGTCCACGAGCAGTACTTC
TRBV24-1,TRBD2,-,TRBJ2-3,CATSARVAGGTDTQYF,TGTGCCACCAGTGCTAGAGTAGCGGGGGGCACAGATACGCAGTATTTT
TRBV2,-,few,TRBJ1-5,CASNQGRNQPQHF,TGTGCCAGCAACCAGGGTCGGAATCAGCCCCAGCATTTT
TRBV20-1,-,-,TRBJ2-5,CSAEDMRAETQYF,TGCAGTGCTGAAGACATGCGGGCTGAGACCCAGTACTTC
TRBV7-8,-,-,TRBJ2-1,CASSSRGGYYNEQFF,TGTGCCAGCAGCTCAAGAGGGGGTTACTACAATGAGCAGTTCTTC
TRBV6-5,-,many,TRBJ1-1,CASSYREGGEAFF,TGTGCCAGCAGTTATCGAGAGGGGGGTGAAGCTTTCTTT
TRBV10-3,-,few,TRBJ1-2,CASSESVQEIYGYTF,TGTGCCAGCAGTGAGTCTGTACAGGAGATCTATGGCTACACCTTC
TRBV27,TRBD1,few,TRBJ1-2,CASSRGNRGLSYRNYGYTF,TGTGCCAGCAGTCGGGGGAACAGGGGCCTCTCCTACAGAAACTATGGCTACACCTTC
TRBV7-6,-,-,TRBJ1-2,CASSLGGGVHGYTF,TGTGCCAGCAGCTTAGGGGGAGGGGTGCATGGCTACACCTTC
TRBV2,-,many,TRBJ2-7,CASSPRTETSYEQYF,TGTGCCAGCAGTCCCCGGACAGAAACATCCTACGAGCAGTACTTC
TRBV11-1,-,-,TRBJ2-7,CASSHLDGYEQYF,TGTGCCAGCAGCCATTTAGACGGCTACGAGCAGTACTTC
TRBV20-1,TRBD2,many,TRBJ2-5,CSATTSGGETQYF,TGCAGTGCAACGACTAGCGGGGGAGAGACCCAGTACTTC
TRBV24-1,-,-,TRBJ1-1,CATSDNTNGNTEAFF,TGTGCCACCAGTGATAACACAAATGGGAACACTGAAGCTTTCTTT
TRBV20-1,-,many,TRBJ1-2,CSARGVNGYTF,TGCAGTGCTCGAGGGGTAAATGGCTACACCTTC
TRBV29-1,-,-,TRBJ1-2,CATSALESYGHTF,TGCGCGACCAGTGCACTCGAAAGCTATGGCCACACCTTC
TRBV24-1,TRBD1,few,TRBJ1-2,CATSDPTGARYGYTF,TGTGCCACCAGTGATCCGACAGGGGCCCGCTATGGCTACACCTTC
TRBV7-2,TRBD2,-,TRBJ2-1,CASSLALAGHNEQFF,TGTGCCAGCAGCTTAGCGCTAGCGGGGCACAATGAGCAGTTCTTC
TRBV2,-,-,TRBJ1-2,CASSELTASYGYTF,TGTGCCAGCAGTGAATTAACAGCCAGCTATGGCTACACCTTC
TRBV5-5,-,-,TRBJ1-1,CASSGIGSEAFF,TGTGCCAGCAGCGGTATCGGGTCTGAAGCTTTCTTT
TRBV2,TRBD1,-,TRBJ2-7,CASRYRDRDCHEQYF,TGTGCCAGCAGATACCGGGACAGGGATTGCCACGAGCAGTACTTC
TRBV7-3,-,many,TRBJ1-6,CASSLGGALYNSPLHF,TGTGCCAGCAGCTTAGGAGGGGCTCTCTATAATTCACCCCTCCACTTT
TRBV4-1,-,-,TRBJ2-1,CASSQVNLLDYNEQFF,TGCGCCAGCAGCCAAGTAAACCTTCTGGACTACAATGAGCAGTTCTTC
TRBV5-4,TRBD2,-,TRBJ2-7,CASSVSGKNYEQYF,TGTGCCAGCAGCGTCAGCGGGAAAAACTACGAGCAGTACTTC
TRBV14,TRBD2,-,TRBJ2-5,CASSQALAGWQETQYF,TGTGCCAGCAGCCAAGCCCTAGCGGGGTGGCAAGAGACCCAGTACTTC
TRBV3-1,TRBD1,-,TRBJ2-1,CASSAWTGSSYNEQFF,TGTGCCAGCAGCGCCTGGACAGGGAGCTCCTACAATGAGCAGTTCTTC
TRBV20-1,-,many,TRBJ2-7,CSARADVLGPYEQYF,TGCAGTGCTAGAGCTGACGTCTTAGGGCCCTACGAGCAGTACTTC
TRBV10-3,-,few,TRBJ2-2,CAISEVTGELFF,TGTGCCATCAGTGAGGTCACCGGGGAGCTGTTTTTT
TRBV2,-,-,TRBJ1-3,CASSLDRSIGNTIYF,TGTGCCAGCAGTCTCGACAGGTCAATAGGAAACACCATATATTTT
TRBV12-3/TRBV12-4,TRBD1,many,TRBJ2-6,CASRRPTGFGANVLTF,TGTGCCAGCAGACGCCCGACAGGGTTCGGGGCCAACGTCCTGACTTTC
TRBV9,-,many,TRBJ2-3,CASSVATGARTDTQYF,TGTGCCAGCAGCGTAGCTACCGGGGCCCGCACAGATACGCAGTATTTT
TRBV7-2,-,many,TRBJ2-1,CASSLSSEQFF,TGTGCCAGCAGTCTTTCCAGTGAGCAGTTCTTC
TRBV4-2,-,few,TRBJ2-5,CASSQERTETQYF,TGTGCCAGCAGCCAAGAGAGGACGGAGACCCAGTACTTC
TRBV29-1,TRBD2,-,TRBJ2-3,CSGRWSGRARDTQYF,TGCAGCGGGAGGTGGAGCGGGAGGGCCCGAGATACGCAGTATTTT
TRBV19,-,-,TRBJ1-1,CASSFLDTEALF,TGTGCCAGTAGTTTTCTGGACACTGAAGCTCTCTTT
TRBV29-1,-,many,TRBJ1-1,CSVGHPGTEAFF,TGCAGCGTGGGACACCCCGGGACTGAAGCTTTCTTT
TRBV29-1,-,many,TRBJ2-3,CSVRSTDTQYF,TGCAGCGTCAGGAGCACAGATACGCAGTATTTT
TRBV9,TRBD1,many,TRBJ2-7,CASSVDRGEQYF,TGTGCCAGCAGCGTGGACAGGGGCGAGCAGTACTTC
TRBV3-1,TRBD1,few,TRBJ1-1,CASSQGTGFTEAFF,TGTGCCAGCAGCCAAGGGACAGGTTTCACTGAAGCTTTCTTT
TRBV9,-,-,TRBJ2-7,CASSTDLGAYEQYF,TGTGCCAGCAGCACAGACCTCGGGGCATACGAGCAGTACTTC